Listed here are 29 T cell receptor beta chains from one sample, sequenced in a study of shared clonotypes between healthy human individuals. Profiled with immunoSEQ multiplex PCR; TCRdb holds only in-frame clones, not every one. The profile shows about 2 million clones, about 95% of them singletons. Naive CD8 isolation took CD45RO-negative cells positively selected for CCR7 and excluded terminally differentiated effector memory CD45RA+ cells. Material: naive CD8+ T cells sorted from blood. These receptors originate from a young man in good health.

CDR3 protein: CASSPQGEEQFF. As DNA, the CDR3 is TGTGCCAGCTCACCACAGGGGGAGGAGCAGTTCTTC. The V and J genes are TRBV18 and TRBJ2-1; a weak D match, TRBD1 (6 bases). The V gene's germline CDR1 is KGHSH and CDR2 LQKENI. V was cut by 1 base and J by 10 bases, with 8 bases left in between. This CDR3 contains 12 residues.

The V gene is TRBV6-5, the J gene TRBJ1-3; TRBD1 matches 9 bases. Trimming removed 6 bases from V and 1 base from J; junction bases left unmatched: 4. Germline CDR1 MNHEY, CDR2 SVGAGI. CDR3 length: 15 residues. The CDR3 is CASSLQGASGNTIYF. CDR3 sequence (DNA): TGTGCCAGCAGCCTACAGGGGGCATCTGGAAACACCATATATTTT.

The chain employs TRBV5-5 and TRBJ2-5; 7 bases align to TRBD1. Germline V lookup: CDR1 SGHKS, CDR2 YYEKEE (reference sequence). The CDR3 is 13 amino acids. With V trimmed by 4 bases and J by 5 bases, 5 bases remained unmatched. This CDR3 reads CASSEGGYETQYF. CDR3 sequence (DNA): TGTGCCAGCAGCGAAGGGGGCTACGAGACCCAGTACTTC. The full variable domain, rest sourced from reference TRBV5-5 and TRBJ2-5, is DAGVTQSPTHLIKTRGQQVTLRCSPISGHKSVSWYQQVLGQGPQFIFQYYEKEERGRGNFPDRFSARQFPNYSSELNVNALLLGDSALYLCASSEGGYETQYFGPGTRLLVL.

This clone has just a few counts. This chain joins TRBV25-1 and TRBJ1-2; D not certain. Trimming took off 5 bases at V and 6 bases at J, with 10 bases between the two ends. The CDR3 totals 12 residues. Germline CDR1 reads MGHDK; CDR2 reads SYGVNS. The CDR3 bases are TGTGCCAGCAGTCTGTCTGCCGATGGCTACACCTTC. Encoded protein: CASSLSADGYTF.

The chain recombines TRBV30 with TRBJ1-5, with 9 bases matching TRBD1. The CDR3 covers 15 residues. Trimming cost V 3 bases and J 1 base; bases outside gene matches: 4. The germline gives CDR1 GTSNPN, CDR2 SVGIG (reference sequence). The CDR3 here is CAWSQGTGSNQPQHF. DNA for the CDR3: TGTGCCTGGAGCCAGGGGACAGGGAGCAATCAGCCCCAGCATTTT.

The V and J genes are TRBV27 and TRBJ2-7; D may be TRBD1 (6 bases). The CDR3 loop spans 13 amino acids. V shed 2 bases and J shed 7 bases, with 12 bases lying between them. The germline V gene has CDR1 MNHEY and CDR2 SMNVEV (reference sequence). The CDR3 sequence is CASSLDRRTEQYF. As DNA, the CDR3 is TGTGCCAGCAGTTTAGACAGGCGTACGGAGCAGTACTTC.

This chain joins TRBV6-5 and TRBJ1-5; D is perhaps TRBD1 (5 bases). Germline V gives CDR1 MNHEY, CDR2 SVGAGI. Between the trimmed V and J ends, which lost 0 bases and 4 bases, there was a span of 10 bases. CDR3 length: 15 residues. The CDR3 protein is CASSYSRGANQPQHF. The CDR3 nucleotides read TGTGCCAGCAGTTACTCGAGAGGGGCGAATCAGCCCCAGCATTTT.

V and J are TRBV9 and TRBJ2-1, with 13 nucleotides matching TRBD2. The CDR3 totals 15 residues. CDR1 SGDLS and CDR2 YYNGEE come from the germline V gene. The J segment lost 8 bases and the V segment lost 3 bases, leaving 5 bases of the junction unmatched. The CDR3 spells CASSETGTSGDEQFF. The DNA of the CDR3 is TGTGCCAGCAGCGAAACCGGGACTAGCGGGGATGAGCAGTTCTTC.

CDR3 nucleotide sequence: TGTGCCAGCAGTGACCACCGGGACCCTCCGTTCTTC. The encoded protein is CASSDHRDPPFF. The V and J genes are TRBV25-1 and TRBJ2-1; D tentatively reads TRBD1 or TRBD2 (5 bases each). The CDR3 has 12 residues. CDR1 and CDR2 (germline): MGHDK, SYGVNS. The V end lost 3 bases, the J end lost 15 bases, and 15 bases lay between the germline ends. The variable domain in full, completed from reference TRBV25-1 and TRBJ2-1, reads EADIYQTPRYLVIGTGKKITLECSQTMGHDKMYWYQQDPGMELHLIHYSYGVNSTEKGDLSSESTVSRIRTEHFPLTLESARPSHTSQYLCASSDHRDPPFFGPGTRLTVL.

The chain joins TRBV5-1 to TRBJ2-7; D might be TRBD1 (6 bases). Germline V gene data show CDR1 as SGHRS and CDR2 as YFSETQ. V gave up 3 bases and J gave up 3 bases, with 13 bases separating them. This CDR3 contains 14 residues. The CDR3 protein is CASSYTGTYYEQYF. The CDR3 DNA sequence: TGCGCCAGCAGCTATACAGGGACCTACTACGAGCAGTACTTC.

The chain employs TRBV4-3 and TRBJ2-5, with TRBD2 identical over 9 bases. The CDR3 runs 15 residues. Germline V CDR1 and CDR2: LGHNA, YSLEER. The ends lost 3 bases at V and 5 bases at J; junction bases unmatched: 7. The CDR3 nucleotides are TGCGCCAGCAGCCAGGTAGCGGGAGAATGGGAGACCCAGTACTTC. Translated: CASSQVAGEWETQYF.

The chain combines TRBV6-5 with TRBJ2-7; D perhaps matches TRBD2 (5 bases). V was cut by 0 bases and J by 3 bases, with 9 bases left in between. Germline values: CDR1 MNHEY, CDR2 SVGAGI. This CDR3 region has 14 residues. CDR3 bases: TGTGCCAGCAGTTACTCGATCAGCGGCTACGAGCAGTACTTC. Translating it yields CASSYSISGYEQYF.

The J gene is TRBJ1-5, the V gene TRBV7-6; D not certain. CDR3 length: 14 residues. Germline-derived CDR1 and CDR2 are SGHVS and FNYEAQ. V lost 4 bases and J 4 bases, leaving 11 bases between the germline ends. CDR3 sequence reads: CASSSRPLNQPQHF. The CDR3 DNA is TGTGCCAGCAGCTCCAGGCCCCTTAATCAGCCCCAGCATTTT.

The chain couples TRBV7-9 to TRBJ1-4; no firm D call. Germline-derived CDR1 and CDR2 are SEHNR and FQNEAQ (reference sequence). The CDR3 totals 12 residues. V lost 1 base and J lost 13, with 10 bases in between. CDR3 protein: CASSLGAGRLFF. CDR3 sequence (DNA): TGTGCCAGCAGCTTAGGGGCAGGTCGACTGTTTTTT.

The gene calls are TRBV7-6 and TRBJ2-7; 9 bases map to TRBD1. The CDR3 is 14 amino acids. Germline CDR1 reads SGHVS; CDR2 reads FNYEAQ. V shed 2 bases and J 7 bases; nucleotides not matched to a gene: 6. The CDR3 nucleotides are TGTGCCAGCAGCTTAAGCTCGACAGGGGGGGAGCAGTACTTC. Amino acids: CASSLSSTGGEQYF.

This clone was observed a single time. The J gene is TRBJ2-5, the V gene TRBV9; possibly TRBD1 for D (5 bases). Germline CDR1 reads SGDLS; CDR2 reads YYNGEE. The CDR3 extends over 15 amino acids. V lost 0 bases and J lost 4, with 13 bases in between. CDR3 coding DNA: TGTGCCAGCAGCGTAGTAGGGAAGGGGTCAGAGACCCAGTACTTC. Translating it yields CASSVVGKGSETQYF.

The gene calls are TRBV13 and TRBJ1-6; 7 nucleotides align to TRBD1. The CDR3 totals 16 residues. With 3 bases clipped from V and 8 bases from J, the junction kept 10 bases outside the gene matches. Germline V lookup: CDR1 PRHDT, CDR2 FYEKMQ (reference sequence). The CDR3 region has the DNA TGTGCCAGCAGCTTCTCCCTCGAGGGGGCTTATTCACCCCTCCACTTT. Its protein product is CASSFSLEGAYSPLHF.

The chain links TRBV4-3 to TRBJ1-4, with D perhaps matching TRBD1 (6 bases). This CDR3 region has 18 residues. Trimming cost V 0 bases and J 6 bases, with 20 bases left between them. Germline-derived CDR1 and CDR2 are LGHNA and YSLEER. CDR3: CASSQDQHGGREDEKLFF. CDR3 sequence (DNA): TGCGCCAGCAGCCAAGATCAACATGGGGGCAGGGAAGATGAAAAACTGTTTTTT.

The chain combines TRBV12-2 with TRBJ2-7; the table's D gene call, TRBD2, was not cross checked with the DNA. TRBV12-2 is noted as a pseudogene. There are 18 residues in the CDR3. The CDR3 is CASRLEPGEERESYEQYF. In DNA form, the CDR3 reads TGTGCAAGTCGCTTAGAACCGGGAGAAGAACGGGAATCCTACGAGCAGTACTTC.

The chain couples TRBV7-6 to TRBJ2-3; D uncertain. CDR3 length equals 12 residues. Trimming shortened V by 6 bases and J by 5 bases, and 9 bases separated the two germline ends. CDR1 and CDR2 from the germline V gene are SGHVS and FNYEAQ. DNA for the CDR3: TGTGCCAGCAGTCACTTGGAAGATACGCAGTATTTT. Amino acid sequence: CASSHLEDTQYF.

This chain uses TRBV7-8 with TRBJ2-7; 7 nucleotides line up with TRBD1. With V trimmed by 1 base and J by 0 bases, 3 bases remained unmatched. CDR3 length: 15 amino acids. Germline V CDR1 and CDR2: SGHVS, FQNEAQ. CDR3 in DNA: TGTGCCAGCAGCTTAGGGCAGGGGGACTCCTACGAGCAGTACTTC. Its translation: CASSLGQGDSYEQYF.

This chain links TRBV13 with TRBJ1-1, with a possible D match to TRBD1 (5 bases). Trimming removed 3 bases at V and 3 bases at J, with 11 bases between. The CDR3 runs to 14 residues. Germline V gene sequence: CDR1 PRHDT, CDR2 FYEKMQ (reference sequence). CDR3 residues: CASSLGGSHTEAFF. The DNA for the CDR3 is TGTGCCAGCAGCTTGGGGGGTTCGCACACTGAAGCTTTCTTT.

The J gene is TRBJ1-2, the V gene TRBV11-2; TRBD1 agrees at 8 bases. The CDR3 contains 19 residues. Germline CDR1 SGHAT, CDR2 FQNNGV. V gave up 1 base and J gave up 1 base; unmatched junction bases: 14. CDR3 sequence reads: CASSLVGMGQALNNYGYTF. In DNA, the CDR3 is TGTGCCAGCAGCTTAGTGGGGATGGGACAGGCTCTGAATAACTATGGCTACACCTTC.

The chain carries TRBV5-5 and TRBJ2-7, with 11 bases matching TRBD2. CDR1 and CDR2 (germline): SGHKS, YYEKEE (reference sequence). There are 15 residues in the CDR3. With 0 bases clipped from V and 4 bases from J, the junction kept 3 bases outside the gene matches. The DNA for the CDR3 is TGTGCCAGCAGCTTGGGACTAGCGGGACTATACGAGCAGTACTTC. Protein product: CASSLGLAGLYEQYF.

This chain connects TRBV4-1 to TRBJ2-7; D unresolved. The V gene's germline CDR1 is MGHRA and CDR2 YSYEKL. The CDR3 totals 15 residues. Trimming left V 1 base short and J 4 bases short, with 14 bases between. The CDR3 reads CASSQGGSSLYEQYF. In DNA form, the CDR3 reads TGCGCCAGCAGCCAAGGGGGAAGCTCACTATACGAGCAGTACTTC.

The CDR3 region has the DNA TGTGCCAGCAGTTTATCGAACCTCGGGGTTCAGTACTTC. Translating gives CASSLSNLGVQYF. V is TRBV28 and J is TRBJ2-4; D possibly corresponds to TRBD2 (5 bases). V lost 1 base, J lost 11 bases, and 12 bases lay in between. There are 13 residues in the CDR3. Germline V gives CDR1 MDHEN, CDR2 SYDVKM.

The chain links TRBV9 to TRBJ1-1; TRBD1 might be the D (5 bases). This CDR3 comprises 14 residues. In germline, CDR1 is SGDLS, CDR2 YYNGEE. V was pared by 3 bases and J by 5 bases, with 14 bases between. CDR3 sequence: CASSGLDSGTEAFF. The CDR3 bases are TGTGCCAGCAGCGGGCTAGACAGCGGGACTGAAGCTTTCTTT. Complete variable domain (other parts from reference TRBV9 and TRBJ1-1): DSGVTQTPKHLITATGQRVTLRCSPRSGDLSVYWYQQSLDQGLQFLIQYYNGEERAKGNILERFSAQQFPDLHSELNLSSLELGDSALYFCASSGLDSGTEAFFGQGTRLTVV.

The gene calls are TRBV27 and TRBJ1-5; D may be TRBD1 (5 bases). The CDR3 length is 14 residues. Deletions cut 6 bases from V and 7 bases from J, with 16 bases between. Germline CDR1 and CDR2: MNHEY and SMNVEV (reference sequence). The CDR3 reads CASRTGGKGQPQHF. DNA for the CDR3: TGTGCCAGCAGAACGGGGGGAAAGGGACAGCCCCAGCATTTT.

This chain uses TRBV7-8 with TRBJ2-7; weak D call: TRBD1 (6 bases). Germline V gene data show CDR1 as SGHVS and CDR2 as FQNEAQ. V shed 5 bases and J shed 0 bases, with 11 bases lying between them. This CDR3 has 14 residues. The CDR3 loop reads CASSPRDNSYEQYF. CDR3 in DNA: TGTGCCAGCAGCCCCCGGGACAACTCCTACGAGCAGTACTTC.